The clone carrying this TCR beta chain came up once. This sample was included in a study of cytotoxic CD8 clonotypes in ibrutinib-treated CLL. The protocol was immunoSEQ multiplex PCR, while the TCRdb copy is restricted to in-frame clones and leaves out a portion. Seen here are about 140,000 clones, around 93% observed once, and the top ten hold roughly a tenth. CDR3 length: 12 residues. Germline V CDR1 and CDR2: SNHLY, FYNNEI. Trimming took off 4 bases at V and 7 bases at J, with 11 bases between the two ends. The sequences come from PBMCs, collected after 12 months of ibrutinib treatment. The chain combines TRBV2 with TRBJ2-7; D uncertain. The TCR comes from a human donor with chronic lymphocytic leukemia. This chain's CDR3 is CASSGHSEEQYF. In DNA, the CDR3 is TGTGCCAGCAGTGGGCATTCGGAAGAGCAGTACTTC. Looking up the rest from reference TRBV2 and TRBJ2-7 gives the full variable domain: EPEVTQTPSHQVTQMGQEVILRCVPISNHLYFYWYRQILGQKVEFLVSFYNNEISEKSEIFDDQFSVERPDGSNFTLKIRSTKLEDSAMYFCASSGHSEEQYFGPGTRLTVT.